The 15 T cell receptor beta chains given below trace back to one sample, sequenced in a study of PD-L1 blockade in urothelial cancer. Using immunoSEQ multiplex PCR, the repertoire was profiled, and TCRdb retains in-frame clones only, with some absent. The data hold 65,000 to 80,000 clones, with 84% observed a single time. The material was PBMCs, obtained around atezolizumab (anti-PD-L1) treatment. These receptors were obtained from a man between 65 and 79 years old with urothelial cancer.

The chain is built from TRBV14 and TRBJ2-7; 9 bases match TRBD1. This CDR3 contains 15 residues. The germline CDR1 and CDR2 sequences are SGHDN and FVKESK. J gave up 2 bases and V 1 base, and 3 bases lay outside the gene matches. CDR3: CASSQGDRATYEQYF. DNA for the CDR3: TGTGCCAGCAGCCAAGGGGACAGGGCCACCTACGAGCAGTACTTC.

The chain employs TRBV9 and TRBJ2-3, with no clear D. Trimming pared 6 bases from V and 4 bases from J, leaving 15 bases between. Germline V gene data show CDR1 as SGDLS and CDR2 as YYNGEE. This CDR3 is 14 amino acids long. The CDR3 DNA reads TGTGCCAGCAACCGATTCGACACCTCAGATACGCAGTATTTT. This translates into CASNRFDTSDTQYF.

The chain recombines TRBV7-9 with TRBJ1-1; a possible D gene is TRBD1 (5 bases). The CDR3 is 13 amino acids. Trimming stripped 5 bases from V and 4 bases from J, with 11 bases between. Looked up from germline, CDR1 is SEHNR and CDR2 is FQNEAQ (reference sequence). The CDR3 DNA is TGTGCCAGCAGCGCCGATGGGGCCACTGAAGCTTTCTTT. Amino acids: CASSADGATEAFF.

The chain links TRBV13 to TRBJ2-1; possibly TRBD1 for D (6 bases). The V end was cut by 6 bases, the J end by 4 bases, with 10 bases between. The CDR3 totals 13 residues. CDR1 is PRHDT and CDR2 is FYEKMQ in the germline V gene (reference sequence). The CDR3 DNA follows: TGTGCCAGCAGTCTACAGGGTTACAATGAGCAGTTCTTC. This codes for CASSLQGYNEQFF.

The chain carries TRBV7-6 and TRBJ1-1; possible D gene TRBD1, 5 bases. The CDR3 is 15 residues long. Per the germline V gene, CDR1 is SGHVS and CDR2 is FNYEAQ. Trimming took 2 bases from V and 0 from J, leaving 10 bases between them. The CDR3 spells CASSLTGHMNTEAFF. CDR3 sequence (DNA): TGTGCCAGCAGCTTAACAGGACACATGAACACTGAAGCTTTCTTT. Filled out from reference TRBV7-6 and TRBJ1-1, the complete variable domain reads GAGVSQSPRYKVTKRGQDVALRCDPISGHVSLYWYRQALGQGPEFLTYFNYEAQQDKSGLPNDRFSAERPEGSISTLTIQRTEQRDSAMYRCASSLTGHMNTEAFFGQGTRLTVV.

V is TRBV28 and J is TRBJ2-3, with TRBD1 matching over 9 bases. The CDR3 covers 14 residues. Trimming cost V 8 bases and J 4 bases; bases outside gene matches: 7. Looked up from germline, CDR1 is MDHEN and CDR2 is SYDVKM. The CDR3: CASGLTGGPDTQYF. In DNA, the CDR3 is TGTGCCAGCGGCTTGACAGGGGGACCAGATACGCAGTATTTT. Full variable domain (remainder filled in from reference TRBV28 and TRBJ2-3): DVKVTQSSRYLVKRTGEKVFLECVQDMDHENMFWYRQDPGLGLRLIYFSYDVKMKEKGDIPEGYSVSREKKERFSLILESASTNQTSMYLCASGLTGGPDTQYFGPGTRLTVL.

This clone appeared a single time. V gene TRBV18 combines with J gene TRBJ1-1, with 9 bases lining up with TRBD1. Germline CDR1 KGHSH, CDR2 LQKENI. CDR3 length: 13 residues. With V trimmed by 1 base and J by 11 bases, 5 bases remained unmatched. The CDR3, as DNA: TGTGCCAGCTCACCACGCGGGGACAGGGCGGCTTTCTTT. It encodes CASSPRGDRAAFF.

The chain uses TRBV7-9 and TRBJ1-4; 11 nucleotides line up with TRBD1. The V gene end was trimmed by 0 bases and the J gene end by 5 bases; junction bases not matched to a gene: 2. Germline loops: CDR1 SEHNR, CDR2 FQNEAQ (reference sequence). This CDR3 is 16 amino acids long. The DNA of the CDR3 is TGTGCCAGCAGCTTAGCGGGGACAGGGGGGAATGAAAAACTGTTTTTT. Translated, it gives CASSLAGTGGNEKLFF. Drawing the rest from reference TRBV7-9 and TRBJ1-4, the complete variable domain is DTGVSQNPRHKITKRGQNVTFRCDPISEHNRLYWYRQTLGQGPEFLTYFQNEAQLEKSRLLSDRFSAERPKGSFSTLEIQRTEQGDSAMYLCASSLAGTGGNEKLFFGSGTQLSVL.

Here the CDR3 DNA reads TGTGCCAGCAGTTACCCGGGACAGGGAGGGCCTGGAAAACTGTTTTTT. This gives the protein CASSYPGQGGPGKLFF. V usage is TRBV6-6 and J usage is TRBJ1-4; the match to TRBD1 covers 9 bases. Germline CDR1 and CDR2: MNHNY and SVGAGI (reference sequence). The junction had 11 bases not matched to a gene; V was cut back by 2 bases and J by 10 bases. This CDR3 is built from 16 residues.

The chain couples TRBV7-9 to TRBJ2-1; weak D call: TRBD2 (6 bases). Germline V gene sequence: CDR1 SEHNR, CDR2 FQNEAQ (reference sequence). The CDR3 is 15 residues long. V lost 1 base and J lost 8, with 15 bases in between. CDR3 protein: CASSLVAVQVDEQFF. For the CDR3, the DNA is TGTGCCAGCAGCTTAGTAGCGGTACAGGTCGATGAGCAGTTCTTC. Filled out from reference TRBV7-9 and TRBJ2-1, the complete variable domain reads DTGVSQNPRHKITKRGQNVTFRCDPISEHNRLYWYRQTLGQGPEFLTYFQNEAQLEKSRLLSDRFSAERPKGSFSTLEIQRTEQGDSAMYLCASSLVAVQVDEQFFGPGTRLTVL.

This clone came up once. The gene calls are TRBV5-6 and TRBJ2-7; D is perhaps TRBD1 (5 bases). Per germline, CDR1 SGHDT and CDR2 YYEEEE. CDR3 length: 12 amino acids. The V end was cut by 4 bases, the J end by 6 bases, with 11 bases between. The CDR3 protein is CASSGARGEQYF. The CDR3 DNA reads TGTGCCAGCAGCGGGGCTAGGGGCGAGCAGTACTTC.

The rearrangement joins TRBV4-1 to TRBJ2-1, with D unresolved. Trimming took 0 bases from V and 8 from J, leaving 5 bases between them. Per germline, CDR1 MGHRA and CDR2 YSYEKL. The CDR3 runs to 12 residues. This CDR3 is CASSQDRDEQFF. Here the CDR3 DNA reads TGCGCCAGCAGCCAAGATCGGGATGAGCAGTTCTTC.

The CDR3 DNA reads as TGTGCCAGCCGCGGGACAGGCGGCTCTGGAAACACCATATATTTT. It translates to CASRGTGGSGNTIYF. The gene calls are TRBV6-1 and TRBJ1-3; TRBD1 matches at 8 bases. The CDR3 is 15 amino acids. V was clipped by 8 bases and J by 0 bases; unmatched bases: 6. Germline loops: CDR1 MNHNS, CDR2 SASEGT.

In its sample, this clone was seen once. This chain links TRBV18 with TRBJ1-1; 8 nucleotides agree with TRBD1. The CDR3 covers 16 residues. The V and J ends lost 3 bases and 5 bases, in that order; junction bases with no gene match: 11. The germline CDR1 and CDR2 sequences are KGHSH and LQKENI. CDR3 bases: TGTGCCAGCTCACCGAACAGACAGGGGTCGTCAACTGAAGCTTTCTTT. Encoded protein: CASSPNRQGSSTEAFF. Supplemented by reference TRBV18 and TRBJ1-1, the full variable domain reads NAGVMQNPRHLVRRRGQEARLRCSPMKGHSHVYWYRQLPEEGLKFMVYLQKENIIDESGMPKERFSAEFPKEGPSILRIQQVVRGDSAAYFCASSPNRQGSSTEAFFGQGTRLTVV.

The rearrangement joins TRBV9 to TRBJ1-2; 8 positions agree with TRBD1. J gave up 1 base and V 3 bases, and 14 bases lay outside the gene matches. CDR1 is SGDLS and CDR2 is YYNGEE in the germline V gene. The CDR3 runs 18 residues. The CDR3 nucleotides are TGTGCCAGCAGCGCCCACTCTCGGACAGGGCCAATTAACTATGGCTACACCTTC. This gives the protein CASSAHSRTGPINYGYTF.